This entry lists 29 T cell receptor beta chains sequenced from one sample in a study of T cell responses to AZD1222 COVID-19 vaccine. This table comes from immunoSEQ multiplex PCR, and its TCRdb copy is limited to in-frame clones, with some not included. The sample records approximately 150,000 clones, 80% to 95% being singletons. The source material was peripheral blood, sampled 28 days after the second AZD1222 dose. These TCRs come from an adult who received the AZD1222 COVID-19 vaccine.

This sequence joins TRBV6-6 and TRBJ2-1, with D possibly TRBD1 on 5 matching bases. Trimming took off 7 bases at V and 9 bases at J, with 16 bases between the two ends. The CDR3 contains 13 residues. Looked up from germline, CDR1 is MNHNY and CDR2 is SVGAGI (reference sequence). CDR3 protein: CASTARGSGEQFF. In DNA, the CDR3 is TGTGCCAGCACGGCTAGGGGATCAGGTGAGCAGTTCTTC.

Turning to this clone: The sample carries other DNA sequences with the same CDR3. The chain links TRBV19 to TRBJ2-3, with D perhaps TRBD2 (5 bases). This CDR3 is built from 11 residues. Germline lookup yields CDR1 LNHDA and CDR2 SQIVND (reference sequence). Trimming cost V 4 bases and J 6 bases, with 5 bases left between them. The CDR3 DNA is TGTGCCAGTAGTAGAGGGGATACGCAGTATTTT. Protein product: CASSRGDTQYF. The entire variable domain, with the rest obtained from reference TRBV19 and TRBJ2-3, is as follows: DGGITQSPKYLFRKEGQNVTLSCEQNLNHDAMYWYRQDPGQGLRLIYYSQIVNDFQKGDIAEGYSVSREKKESFPLTVTSAQKNPTAFYLCASSRGDTQYFGPGTRLTVL.

This chain links TRBV27 with TRBJ2-7, with 14 bases identical to TRBD2. The CDR3 spans 15 residues. V was pared by 2 bases and J by 10 bases, with 7 bases of the junction left unmatched. Germline V lookup: CDR1 MNHEY, CDR2 SMNVEV (reference sequence). As DNA, the CDR3 is TGTGCCAGCAGTTTAAGCGGGACTAGCGGGAGCATCCAGTACTTC. This sequence encodes CASSLSGTSGSIQYF.

The chain links TRBV28 to TRBJ1-2, with D possibly matching TRBD1 (5 bases). CDR1 is MDHEN, CDR2 SYDVKM, per germline. The CDR3 runs to 14 residues. With 2 bases removed from V and 7 bases from J, the gap between germline ends came to 14 bases. The CDR3 sequence is CASSLRAYGTGYTF. CDR3 in DNA: TGTGCCAGCAGTTTACGGGCATACGGGACTGGCTACACCTTC.

CDR3 residues: CAISSGGSGNTEAFF. DNA for the CDR3: TGTGCCATCAGTTCAGGGGGCTCGGGGAACACTGAAGCTTTCTTT. This chain uses TRBV10-3 with TRBJ1-1; TRBD1 aligns across 8 bases. Germline V gene data show CDR1 as ENHRY and CDR2 as SYGVKD. CDR3 length: 15 amino acids. V gave up 5 bases and J gave up 1 base; unmatched junction bases: 6.

V is TRBV2 and J is TRBJ1-4; no definite D call. The germline V gene has CDR1 SNHLY and CDR2 FYNNEI. V shed 6 bases and J shed 8 bases, with 13 bases lying between them. The CDR3 extends over 13 amino acids. The CDR3 loop is CASSAPRDEKLFF. CDR3 nucleotide sequence: TGTGCCAGCAGCGCCCCGCGCGACGAAAAACTGTTTTTT.

The rearrangement uses TRBV7-2 and TRBJ2-1; D may be TRBD1 or TRBD2 (6 bases each). Germline V lookup: CDR1 SGHTA, CDR2 FQGNSA. The ends were cut back, 1 base at V and 7 bases at J, with 14 bases in the middle. This CDR3 region has 15 residues. The CDR3 loop is CASSLGTTRGNEQFF. In nucleotides, the CDR3 is TGTGCCAGCAGCTTAGGGACTACAAGGGGGAATGAGCAGTTCTTC.

The chain joins TRBV7-8 to TRBJ2-7; unclear D gene. This CDR3 contains 15 residues. The germline gives CDR1 SGHVS, CDR2 FQNEAQ. The ends were cut back, 3 bases at V and 4 bases at J, with 16 bases in the middle. The CDR3 protein is CASSLSHPSGYEQYF. In nucleotides, the CDR3 is TGTGCCAGCAGCTTGTCACACCCCAGTGGGTACGAGCAGTACTTC.

The chain has TRBV25-1 and TRBJ1-3, with D maybe TRBD1 (6 bases). The CDR3 contains 17 residues. Germline V gives CDR1 MGHDK, CDR2 SYGVNS. Trimming left V 5 bases short and J 0 bases short, with 17 bases between. The CDR3 sequence: CASSPLETGASGNTIYF. DNA for the CDR3: TGTGCCAGCAGTCCGCTCGAGACAGGTGCCTCTGGAAACACCATATATTTT.

The chain joins TRBV9 to TRBJ2-1; 8 bases line up with TRBD2. With 0 bases clipped from V and 7 bases from J, the junction kept 3 bases outside the gene matches. The CDR3 sequence is 14 residues long. CDR1 is SGDLS, CDR2 YYNGEE, per germline. The CDR3 DNA reads TGTGCCAGCAGCGTAGCGGGGGGGCAAAATGAGCAGTTCTTC. It encodes CASSVAGGQNEQFF.

The V call is TRBV3-1 (or the pseudogene TRBV3-2), the J call TRBJ1-5; 8 nucleotides match TRBD1. Germline CDR1 reads LGHDT; CDR2 reads YNNKEL (reference sequence). V lost 3 bases and J lost 0; bases outside the gene matches: 4. The CDR3 length is 16 residues. Written as DNA, the CDR3 is TGTGCCAGCAGCCAGGGGGACAGGTATAGCAATCAGCCCCAGCATTTT. Translated: CASSQGDRYSNQPQHF.

The chain couples TRBV18 to TRBJ1-1; 10 bases line up with TRBD1. With 4 bases clipped from V and 0 bases from J, the junction kept 5 bases outside the gene matches. Germline V gene data show CDR1 as KGHSH and CDR2 as LQKENI. This CDR3 spans 16 amino acids. The DNA of the CDR3 is TGTGCCAGCTCACTGGGGACAGGGGCCTTGAACACTGAAGCTTTCTTT. Protein: CASSLGTGALNTEAFF.

V and J are TRBV28 and TRBJ1-1, with 7 bases fitting TRBD1. Germline-derived CDR1 and CDR2 are MDHEN and SYDVKM. This CDR3 is 14 amino acids long. Trimming took 2 bases from V and 8 from J; bases not matched to a gene: 8. CDR3 in amino acids: CASSLQGGPWEAFF. CDR3 coding DNA: TGTGCCAGCAGTTTACAGGGGGGACCTTGGGAAGCTTTCTTT. Complete variable domain (other parts from reference TRBV28 and TRBJ1-1): DVKVTQSSRYLVKRTGEKVFLECVQDMDHENMFWYRQDPGLGLRLIYFSYDVKMKEKGDIPEGYSVSREKKERFSLILESASTNQTSMYLCASSLQGGPWEAFFGQGTRLTVV.

The genes are TRBV5-8 and TRBJ1-5; D call uncertain. Trimming took 6 bases from V and 2 from J, leaving 9 bases between them. The CDR3 length is 13 residues. Looked up from germline, CDR1 is SGHTS and CDR2 is YDEGEE. The CDR3 loop is CASNRDGNQPQHF. Written as DNA, the CDR3 is TGTGCCAGCAACAGAGATGGCAATCAGCCCCAGCATTTT.

V and J are TRBV7-3 and TRBJ2-1; 8 nucleotides agree with TRBD2. The trim removed 5 bases at V and 8 bases at J, leaving 11 bases unmatched. CDR3 length: 15 amino acids. Germline V CDR1 and CDR2: SGHTA, FQGTGA. This CDR3 is CASSPQPGLDYEQFF. DNA of the CDR3: TGTGCCAGCAGCCCCCAACCGGGACTAGACTATGAGCAGTTCTTC.

This rearrangement joins TRBV3-1 (or the pseudogene TRBV3-2) to TRBJ1-2; TRBD1 matches 8 bases. This CDR3 is 19 amino acids long. Trimming at V came to 4 bases and at J to 0 bases, leaving 16 bases not matched to a gene. The germline V gene encodes CDR1 LGHDT and CDR2 YNNKEL (reference sequence). Written as DNA, the CDR3 is TGTGCCAGCAGCCCGAAGGAACTTGGACGGACAGGGTCTAACTATGGCTACACCTTC. Amino acids: CASSPKELGRTGSNYGYTF.

The CDR3 is CASSFPEIGQPQHF. As DNA, the CDR3 is TGTGCCAGCAGTTTTCCGGAGATCGGTCAGCCCCAGCATTTT. V usage is TRBV28 and J usage is TRBJ1-5; D unclear. The V and J ends lost 3 bases and 6 bases respectively, with 12 bases between them. CDR3 length equals 14 residues. Germline V gives CDR1 MDHEN, CDR2 SYDVKM.

The V and J genes are TRBV5-4 and TRBJ1-6; no firm D call. This CDR3 is 16 amino acids long. Looked up from germline, CDR1 is SGHNT and CDR2 is YYREEE (reference sequence). With 0 bases removed from V and 0 bases from J, the gap between germline ends came to 7 bases. CDR3 sequence (DNA): TGTGCCAGCAGCTTGGACAGCAGCTCCTATAATTCACCCCTCCACTTT. Residues: CASSLDSSSYNSPLHF.

The gene calls are TRBV5-6 and TRBJ1-6; D not certain. The CDR3 length is 14 residues. V lost 3 bases and J 7 bases, leaving 11 bases between the germline ends. Germline CDR1 reads SGHDT; CDR2 reads YYEEEE. The CDR3, as DNA: TGTGCCAGCAGCTCCCTGGAGAGGAATTCACCCCTCCACTTT. Translated: CASSSLERNSPLHF.

The chain is built from TRBV28 and TRBJ1-3, with D maybe TRBD1 (6 bases). The V gene's germline CDR1 is MDHEN and CDR2 SYDVKM. V lost 4 bases and J 0 bases, leaving 13 bases between the germline ends. The CDR3 totals 16 residues. The CDR3 region is CASSSPTGFSGNTIYF. The CDR3 DNA reads as TGTGCCAGCAGTTCCCCGACAGGTTTCTCTGGAAACACCATATATTTT.

This chain connects TRBV28 to TRBJ1-2; D is undetermined. Germline V gene data show CDR1 as MDHEN and CDR2 as SYDVKM. V was cut by 3 bases and J by 8 bases, with 22 bases left in between. The CDR3 consists of 16 residues. The CDR3 spells CASSFREYETLIGYTF. CDR3 DNA sequence: TGTGCCAGCAGTTTTCGCGAGTACGAGACGCTTATCGGCTACACCTTC.

The chain has TRBV10-3 and TRBJ2-7, with D tentatively TRBD2 (7 bases). From germline, CDR1 is ENHRY and CDR2 SYGVKD. V lost 9 bases and J lost 2, with 17 bases in between. The CDR3 consists of 14 residues. The CDR3 spells CAITSGGGTYEQYF. In DNA, the CDR3 is TGTGCCATTACTTCGGGGGGCGGGACCTACGAGCAGTACTTC.

The chain combines TRBV19 with TRBJ2-7, with TRBD1 identical over 12 bases. Germline CDR1 is LNHDA and CDR2 is SQIVND (reference sequence). The ends lost 3 bases at V and 5 bases at J; junction bases unmatched: 8. CDR3 size: 16 residues. As DNA, the CDR3 is TGTGCCAGTAGTATCCAACCGGGACAGGGGGCGGACGAGCAGTACTTC. Protein sequence: CASSIQPGQGADEQYF.

Written as DNA, the CDR3 is TGTGCCAGCAGAGCCGGACAGCACTCTGGAAACACCATATATTTT. Its protein product is CASRAGQHSGNTIYF. The J gene is TRBJ1-3, the V gene TRBV7-2; the D gene is possibly TRBD1 (6 bases). Germline values: CDR1 SGHTA, CDR2 FQGNSA. The CDR3 contains 15 residues. Trimming removed 6 bases at V and 0 bases at J, with 12 bases between.

The chain has TRBV5-1 and TRBJ1-3; D perhaps matches TRBD1 (5 bases). The CDR3 contains 17 residues. The germline V and J ends were trimmed by 0 bases and 6 bases, with 19 bases remaining between them. The germline CDR1 and CDR2 sequences are SGHRS and YFSETQ. The CDR3 here is CASSLGLGLAFLNTIYF. The CDR3 DNA sequence: TGCGCCAGCAGCTTGGGCTTGGGACTGGCTTTTCTAAACACCATATATTTT.

The chain joins TRBV3-1 (or the pseudogene TRBV3-2) to TRBJ1-5; 9 nucleotides align to TRBD1. The CDR3 has 17 residues. V trimming: 4 bases; J trimming: 1 base; junction bases outside the gene matches: 8. CDR1 and CDR2 (germline): LGHDT, YNNKEL (reference sequence). The CDR3: CASSLGTGYGSNQPQHF. CDR3 nucleotide sequence: TGTGCCAGCAGCCTGGGGACAGGGTACGGAAGCAATCAGCCCCAGCATTTT.

The V gene is TRBV5-1, the J gene TRBJ1-1; 9 bases map to TRBD1. V shed 3 bases, J shed 3 bases, and the junction held 3 bases outside the gene matches. Germline CDR1 is SGHRS and CDR2 is YFSETQ. The CDR3 covers 14 residues. The CDR3 here is CASSYRGRDTEAFF. The CDR3, as DNA: TGCGCCAGCAGCTACAGGGGGCGGGACACTGAAGCTTTCTTT.

The rearrangement uses TRBV9 and TRBJ2-3; no reliable D call. Germline V CDR1 and CDR2: SGDLS, YYNGEE. The CDR3 is 15 amino acids. The ends were cut back, 1 base at V and 0 bases at J, with 9 bases in the middle. The CDR3 region is CASSVLGVSTDTQYF. The CDR3 DNA is TGTGCCAGCAGCGTACTTGGGGTTAGCACAGATACGCAGTATTTT.

The chain recombines TRBV11-2 with TRBJ1-5; TRBD1 matches at 10 bases. J was trimmed by 2 bases and V by 5 bases; bases with no gene match: 3. This CDR3 is 15 amino acids long. Per the germline V gene, CDR1 is SGHAT and CDR2 is FQNNGV. CDR3 region: CASSPGTGGNQPQHF. The CDR3 DNA sequence: TGTGCCAGCAGCCCGGGGACAGGGGGCAATCAGCCCCAGCATTTT.